The sequence of this TCR beta chain was determined in a study of PD-1 blockade in mismatch repair-deficient tumors. V lost 6 bases and J lost 6; bases outside the gene matches: 10. The germline V gene encodes CDR1 SQVTM and CDR2 ANQGSEA. The CDR3 consists of 14 residues. Turning to this clone: The antigen remains undetermined.

The assay was immunoSEQ multiplex PCR, and TCRdb's table has in-frame clones only and misses some. The table records about 14,000 clones, approximately 80% of them present only once. Time point meaning: approximately 10-day in vitro stimulation with candidate neoantigen peptide 4. The sequencing used cells cultured in vitro, collected from a patient treated with pembrolizumab. This chain uses TRBV29-1 with TRBJ2-1; TRBD2 aligns across 8 bases. This receptor was identified in an adult with mismatch repair-deficient cancer. The CDR3 loop reads CSVPKREGPNEQFF. The CDR3 DNA is TGCAGCGTCCCTAAACGGGAGGGCCCCAATGAGCAGTTCTTC.